This T cell receptor beta chain was profiled in a study of cytomegalovirus exposure and HLA in healthy donors. Whole-study findings and limits: On later analysis, the bulk of CMV-associated TCR beta chains appeared to be HLA-restricted. Using a false discovery rate of 0.05, a later analysis showed that roughly 16,000 TCR beta sequences were associated with HLA alleles. It was taken for granted in presence/absence analyses that sequencing depth across donors was roughly uniform.

Primers for the PCR totalled 60 Vbeta and 13 Jbeta. Generated by immunoSEQ multiplex PCR, the TCRdb table keeps only in-frame clones and is missing some. The sample carries 100,000 or so clones, 74% recorded once. This CDR3 comprises 15 residues. CDR1 and CDR2 (germline): MNHEY, SVGAGI. V was clipped by 1 base and J by 2 bases, with 10 bases between them. In regard to this clone: Its cognate antigen is unknown.

Healthy bone marrow donors made up the donors. V and J are TRBV6-5 and TRBJ2-3, with TRBD2 as a possible D gene (5 bases). The sequence came from a human donor in good health. The specimen sequenced was PBMCs. The CDR3 region is CASSYYPSPTDTQYF. The DNA of the CDR3 is TGTGCCAGCAGTTACTATCCTAGCCCCACAGATACGCAGTATTTT.